The clone carrying this T cell receptor beta chain was observed a few times. Using a J-beta primer mix together with a sample-barcoded 5' primer, a second PCR was run for roughly 7 to 11 cycles. TCRdb redid the calling of the 5' RACE reads with MiXCR, one entry per CDR3 protein. The repertoire holds around 710,000 distinct CDR3 sequences, roughly 47% seen once, with roughly 19% in the top ten. This record comes from a study of blood T cells in healthy people across ages. Germline V lookup: CDR1 LGHNA, CDR2 YSLEER. Unmatched junction bases numbered 18, after V lost 0 bases and J lost 11 bases. The length of the CDR3 is 18 residues.

Sequencing was performed on blood. The sequence was collected from a woman in her sixties in good health. The gene calls are TRBV4-3 and TRBJ2-5; 10 bases fit TRBD2. The CDR3: CASSQDPASGGNYNEQYF. In DNA form, the CDR3 reads TGCGCCAGCAGCCAAGATCCGGCTAGCGGGGGAAATTACAATGAGCAGTACTTC.